This T cell receptor (beta chain) came from a study of Ad26.COV2.S vaccination and SARS-CoV-2 variants. Study-level results: Total T cell responses, in the TCR breadth and depth analyses, may have been underestimated. Recipients of vaccine and of placebo showed similar breadth of their non-spike TCR repertoires. Vaccine recipients posted higher spike-specific TCR breadth than their placebo counterparts.

This clone showed up just once. Its target is not known. The CDR3 has 15 amino acids. Trimming removed 0 bases at V and 7 bases at J, with 13 bases between. Germline values: CDR1 SEHNR, CDR2 FQNEAQ (reference sequence). Sequencing was performed with immunoSEQ multiplex PCR; in TCRdb, only in-frame clones are kept and a portion is missing. Of some 180,000 clones listed, approximately 88% were seen once; the top ten hold around 6.3%. This clonotype originated in a human donor who had recovered from COVID-19. This material consisted of peripheral blood, taken after recovery from COVID-19. The rearrangement uses TRBV7-9 and TRBJ2-4; perhaps TRBD2 as D (8 bases). The CDR3 DNA reads as TGTGCCAGCAGCTTAGCCGGGAGGGGGCTGAACATTCAGTACTTC. Protein product: CASSLAGRGLNIQYF. The entire variable domain, with the rest obtained from reference TRBV7-9 and TRBJ2-4, is as follows: DTGVSQNPRHKITKRGQNVTFRCDPISEHNRLYWYRQTLGQGPEFLTYFQNEAQLEKSRLLSDRFSAERPKGSFSTLEIQRTEQGDSAMYLCASSLAGRGLNIQYFGAGTRLSVL.